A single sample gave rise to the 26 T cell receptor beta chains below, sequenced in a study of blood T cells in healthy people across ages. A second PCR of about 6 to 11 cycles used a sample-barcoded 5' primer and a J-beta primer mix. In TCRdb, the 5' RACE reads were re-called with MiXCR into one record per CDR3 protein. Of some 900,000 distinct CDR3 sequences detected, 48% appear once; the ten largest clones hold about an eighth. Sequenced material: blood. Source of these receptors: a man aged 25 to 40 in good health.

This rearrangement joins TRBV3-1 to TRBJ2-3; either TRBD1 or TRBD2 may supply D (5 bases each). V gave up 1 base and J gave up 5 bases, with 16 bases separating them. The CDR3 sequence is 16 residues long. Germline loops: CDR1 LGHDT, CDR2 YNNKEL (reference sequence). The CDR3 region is CASSQGLTGGGDTQYF. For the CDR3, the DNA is TGTGCCAGCAGCCAAGGGCTTACAGGAGGAGGAGATACGCAGTATTTT.

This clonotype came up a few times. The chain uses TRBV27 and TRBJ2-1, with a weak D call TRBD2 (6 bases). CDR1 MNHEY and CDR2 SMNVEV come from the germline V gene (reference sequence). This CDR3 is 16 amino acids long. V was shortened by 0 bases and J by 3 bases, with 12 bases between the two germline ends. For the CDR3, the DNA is TGTGCCAGCAGTTTATCGGCCGGGGGTCTCTACAATGAGCAGTTCTTC. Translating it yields CASSLSAGGLYNEQFF.

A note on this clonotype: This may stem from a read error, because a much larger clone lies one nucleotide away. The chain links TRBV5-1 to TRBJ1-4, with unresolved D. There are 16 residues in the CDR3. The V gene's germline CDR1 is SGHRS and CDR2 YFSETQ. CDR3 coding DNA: TGCGCCAGCGGCTTAAGATCGGACGGGACTAATGAAAAACTGTTTTTT. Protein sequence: CASGLRSDGTNEKLFF.

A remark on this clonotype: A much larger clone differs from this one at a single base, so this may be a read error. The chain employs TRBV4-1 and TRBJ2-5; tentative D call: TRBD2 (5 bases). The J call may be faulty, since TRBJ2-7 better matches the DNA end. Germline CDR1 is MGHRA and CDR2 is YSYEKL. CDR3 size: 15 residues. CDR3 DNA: TGCGCCAGCAGCCAAAATCATCGGGGATGGCACGAGCAGTACTTC. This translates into CASSQNHRGWHEQYF.

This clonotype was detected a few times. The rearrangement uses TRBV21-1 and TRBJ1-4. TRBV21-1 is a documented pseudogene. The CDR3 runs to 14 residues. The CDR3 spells CASSKGRGNEKLFF. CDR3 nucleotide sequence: TGTGCCAGCAGCAAGGGCCGCGGTAATGAAAAACTGTTTTTT.

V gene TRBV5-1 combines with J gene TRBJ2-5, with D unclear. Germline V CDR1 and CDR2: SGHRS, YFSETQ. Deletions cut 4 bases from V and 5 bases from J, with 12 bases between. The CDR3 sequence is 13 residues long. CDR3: CASSGYPAETQYF. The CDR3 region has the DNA TGCGCCAGCAGCGGGTATCCAGCGGAGACCCAGTACTTC. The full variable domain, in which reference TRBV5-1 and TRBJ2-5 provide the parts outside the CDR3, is KAGVTQTPRYLIKTRGQQVTLSCSPISGHRSVSWYQQTPGQGLQFLFEYFSETQRNKGNFPGRFSGRQFSNSRSEMNVSTLELGDSALYLCASSGYPAETQYFGPGTRLLVL.

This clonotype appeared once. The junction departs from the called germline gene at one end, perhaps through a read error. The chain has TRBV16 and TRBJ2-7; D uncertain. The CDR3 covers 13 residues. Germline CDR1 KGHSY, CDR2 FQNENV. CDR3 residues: CASSQSGTTERYF. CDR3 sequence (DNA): TGTGCCAGCAGCCAATCGGGCACGACCGAGCGGTACTTC.

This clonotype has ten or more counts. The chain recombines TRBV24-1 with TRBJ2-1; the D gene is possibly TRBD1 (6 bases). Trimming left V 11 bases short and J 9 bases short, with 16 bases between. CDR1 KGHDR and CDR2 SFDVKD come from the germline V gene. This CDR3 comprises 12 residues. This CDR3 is CANSTGLGEQFF. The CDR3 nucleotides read TGTGCCAATTCGACAGGTCTGGGTGAGCAGTTCTTC.

CDR3 nucleotide sequence: TGTGCCAGCAGCTTCTCAGGCCCGTATAGCAATCAGCCCCAGCATTTT. It encodes CASSFSGPYSNQPQHF. This chain links TRBV7-9 with TRBJ1-5; no firm D call. The V and J ends lost 3 bases and 0 bases respectively, with 12 bases between them. This CDR3 spans 16 amino acids. Per the germline V gene, CDR1 is SEHNR and CDR2 is FQNEAQ (reference sequence).

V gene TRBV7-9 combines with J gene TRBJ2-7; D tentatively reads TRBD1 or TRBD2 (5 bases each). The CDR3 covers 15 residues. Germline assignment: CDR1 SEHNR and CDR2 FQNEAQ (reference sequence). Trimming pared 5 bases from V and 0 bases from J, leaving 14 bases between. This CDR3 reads CASSLSYGTSYEQYF. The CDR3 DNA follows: TGTGCCAGCAGCCTGAGCTACGGGACCTCCTACGAGCAGTACTTC.

DNA for the CDR3: TGTGCCAGCAGAACCGGGACAGCTGGAAACACCATATATTTT. Protein sequence: CASRTGTAGNTIYF. V and J are TRBV9 and TRBJ1-3; 7 bases align to TRBD1. Germline V gene data show CDR1 as SGDLS and CDR2 as YYNGEE. The CDR3 totals 14 residues. V gave up 5 bases and J gave up 2 bases; unmatched junction bases: 4. The full variable domain, rest sourced from reference TRBV9 and TRBJ1-3, is DSGVTQTPKHLITATGQRVTLRCSPRSGDLSVYWYQQSLDQGLQFLIQYYNGEERAKGNILERFSAQQFPDLHSELNLSSLELGDSALYFCASRTGTAGNTIYFGEGSWLTVV.

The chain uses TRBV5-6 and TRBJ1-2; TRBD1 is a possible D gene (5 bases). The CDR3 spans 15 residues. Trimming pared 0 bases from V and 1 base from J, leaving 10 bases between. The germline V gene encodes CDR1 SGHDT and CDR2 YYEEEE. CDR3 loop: CASSLVGDDNYGYTF. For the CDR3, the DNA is TGTGCCAGCAGCTTGGTTGGGGACGATAACTATGGCTACACCTTC.

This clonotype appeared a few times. CDR3 protein: CSASPRDQPQHF. The CDR3 DNA reads TGCAGTGCGAGCCCTCGGGATCAGCCCCAGCATTTT. The J gene is TRBJ1-5, the V gene TRBV20-1; D uncertain. V was trimmed by 6 bases and J by 5 bases, leaving 11 bases between them. The CDR3 length is 12 residues. The V gene's germline CDR1 is DFQATT and CDR2 SNEGSKA (reference sequence).

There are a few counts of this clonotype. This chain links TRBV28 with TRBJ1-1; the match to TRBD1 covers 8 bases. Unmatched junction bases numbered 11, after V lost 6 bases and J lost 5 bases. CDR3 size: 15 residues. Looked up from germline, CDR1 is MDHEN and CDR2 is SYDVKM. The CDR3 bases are TGTGCCAGCAGATACAGACAGGGGAGGGGGACTGAAGCTTTCTTT. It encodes CASRYRQGRGTEAFF.

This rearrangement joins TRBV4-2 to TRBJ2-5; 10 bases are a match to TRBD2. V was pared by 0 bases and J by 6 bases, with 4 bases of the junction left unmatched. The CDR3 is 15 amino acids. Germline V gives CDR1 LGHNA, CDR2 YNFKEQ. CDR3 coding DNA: TGTGCCAGCAGCCAAGATGGACTAGCGGAGAAGACCCAGTACTTC. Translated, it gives CASSQDGLAEKTQYF.

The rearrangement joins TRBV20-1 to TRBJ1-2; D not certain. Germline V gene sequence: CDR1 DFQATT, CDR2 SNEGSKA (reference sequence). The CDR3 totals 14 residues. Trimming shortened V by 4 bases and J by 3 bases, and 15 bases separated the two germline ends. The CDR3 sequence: CSATTASWDYGYTF. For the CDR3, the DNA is TGCAGTGCTACAACAGCGTCCTGGGACTATGGCTACACCTTC.

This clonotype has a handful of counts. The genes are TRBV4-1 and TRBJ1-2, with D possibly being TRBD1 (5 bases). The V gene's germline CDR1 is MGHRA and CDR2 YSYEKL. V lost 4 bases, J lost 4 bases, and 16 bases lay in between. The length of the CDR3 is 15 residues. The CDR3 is CASSPQGRGSYGYTF. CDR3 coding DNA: TGCGCCAGCAGCCCTCAGGGACGGGGAAGCTATGGCTACACCTTC.

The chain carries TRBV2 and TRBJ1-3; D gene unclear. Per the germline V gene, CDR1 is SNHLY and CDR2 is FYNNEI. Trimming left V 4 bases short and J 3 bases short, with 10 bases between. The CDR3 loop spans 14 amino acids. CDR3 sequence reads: CASSALGGGNTIYF. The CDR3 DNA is TGTGCCAGCAGTGCCCTCGGTGGTGGAAACACCATATATTTT. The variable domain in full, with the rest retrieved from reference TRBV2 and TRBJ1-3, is EPEVTQTPSHQVTQMGQEVILRCVPISNHLYFYWYRQILGQKVEFLVSFYNNEISEKSEIFDDQFSVERPDGSNFTLKIRSTKLEDSAMYFCASSALGGGNTIYFGEGSWLTVV.

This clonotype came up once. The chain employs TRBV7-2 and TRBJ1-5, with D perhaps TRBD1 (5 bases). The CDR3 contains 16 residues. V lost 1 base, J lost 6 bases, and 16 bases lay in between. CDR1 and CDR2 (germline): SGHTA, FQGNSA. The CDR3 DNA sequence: TGTGCCAGCAGCTTAGGTCCGGGGGGATCTGGTCAGCCCCAGCATTTT. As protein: CASSLGPGGSGQPQHF.

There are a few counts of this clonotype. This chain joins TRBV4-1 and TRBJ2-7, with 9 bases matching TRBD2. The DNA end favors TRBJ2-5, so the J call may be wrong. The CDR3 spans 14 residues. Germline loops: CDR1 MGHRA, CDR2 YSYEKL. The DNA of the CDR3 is TGCGCCAGCAGCCGGGTAGCGGGGGTAAAGACCCAGTACTTC. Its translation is CASSRVAGVKTQYF.

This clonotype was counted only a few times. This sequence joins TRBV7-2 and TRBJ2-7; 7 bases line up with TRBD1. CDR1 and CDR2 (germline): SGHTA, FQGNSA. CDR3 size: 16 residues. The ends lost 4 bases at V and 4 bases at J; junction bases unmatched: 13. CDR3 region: CASSSPTGYIGYEQYF. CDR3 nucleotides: TGTGCCAGCAGCTCTCCGACAGGGTATATTGGATACGAGCAGTACTTC.

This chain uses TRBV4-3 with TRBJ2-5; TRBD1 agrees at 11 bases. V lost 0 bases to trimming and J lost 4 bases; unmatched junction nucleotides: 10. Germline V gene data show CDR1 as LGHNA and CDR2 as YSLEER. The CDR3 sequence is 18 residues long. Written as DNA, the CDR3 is TGCGCCAGCAGCCAAGATATTGAGGACAGGGGGCAAGGAGAGACCCAGTACTTC. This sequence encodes CASSQDIEDRGQGETQYF.

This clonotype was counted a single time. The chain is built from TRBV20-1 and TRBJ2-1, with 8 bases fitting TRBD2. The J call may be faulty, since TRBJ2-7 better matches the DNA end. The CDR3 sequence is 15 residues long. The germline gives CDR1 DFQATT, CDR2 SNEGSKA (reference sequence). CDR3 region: CSALKSGGAYNEQYF. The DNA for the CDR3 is TGCAGTGCTCTTAAAAGCGGGGGTGCATACAATGAGCAGTACTTC.

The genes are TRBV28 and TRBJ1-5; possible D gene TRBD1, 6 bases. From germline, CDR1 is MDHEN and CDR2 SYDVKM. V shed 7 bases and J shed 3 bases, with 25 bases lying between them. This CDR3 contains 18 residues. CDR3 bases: TGTGCCAGCAACCTCAGGGGTCTTGCTGGGACACCCAATCAGCCCCAGCATTTT. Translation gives CASNLRGLAGTPNQPQHF.

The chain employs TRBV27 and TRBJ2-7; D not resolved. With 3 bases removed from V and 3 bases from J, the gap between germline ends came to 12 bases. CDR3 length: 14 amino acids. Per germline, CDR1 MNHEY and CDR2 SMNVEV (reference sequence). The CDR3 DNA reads TGTGCCAGCAGTTTCAGAGGCGAGATCTACGAGCAGTACTTC. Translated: CASSFRGEIYEQYF.

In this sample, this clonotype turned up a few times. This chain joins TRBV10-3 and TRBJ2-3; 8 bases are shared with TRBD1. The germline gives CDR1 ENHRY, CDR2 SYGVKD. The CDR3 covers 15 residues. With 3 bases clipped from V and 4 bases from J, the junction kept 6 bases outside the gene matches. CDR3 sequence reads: CAISDPGGRADTQYF. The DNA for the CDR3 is TGTGCCATCAGTGACCCAGGGGGCCGCGCAGATACGCAGTATTTT.